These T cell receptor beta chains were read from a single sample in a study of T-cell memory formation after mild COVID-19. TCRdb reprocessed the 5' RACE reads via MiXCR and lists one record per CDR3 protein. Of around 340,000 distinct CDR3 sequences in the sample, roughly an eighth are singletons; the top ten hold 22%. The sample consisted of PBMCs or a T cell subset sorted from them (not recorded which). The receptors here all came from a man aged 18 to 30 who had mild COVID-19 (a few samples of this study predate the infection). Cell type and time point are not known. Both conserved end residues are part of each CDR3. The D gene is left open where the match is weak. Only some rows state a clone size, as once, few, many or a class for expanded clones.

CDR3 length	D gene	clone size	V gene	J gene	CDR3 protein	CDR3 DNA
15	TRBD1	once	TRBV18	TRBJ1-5	CASSRGQGRNQPQHF	TGTGCCAGCTCTCGGGGACAGGGGCGTAATCAGCCCCAGCATTTT
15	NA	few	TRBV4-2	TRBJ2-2	CASSQHSRDTGELFF	TGTGCCAGCAGCCAACACAGTCGTGACACCGGGGAGCTGTTTTTT
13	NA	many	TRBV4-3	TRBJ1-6	CASSQDPGSPLHF	TGCGCCAGCAGCCAAGACCCAGGTTCACCCCTCCACTTT
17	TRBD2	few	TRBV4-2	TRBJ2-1	CASSQDSLAGGYNEQFF	TGTGCCAGCAGCCAAGACTCGCTAGCGGGGGGGTACAATGAGCAGTTCTTC
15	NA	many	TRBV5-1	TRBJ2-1	CASSLDSTSYNEQFF	TGCGCCAGCAGCTTGGACAGTACCTCCTACAATGAGCAGTTCTTC
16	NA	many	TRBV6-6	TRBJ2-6	CASSDPQGAGANVLTF	TGTGCCAGCAGTGATCCCCAGGGTGCTGGGGCCAACGTCCTGACTTTC
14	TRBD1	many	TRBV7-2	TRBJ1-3	CASSRQGSGNTIYF	TGTGCCAGCAGCCGACAGGGCTCTGGAAACACCATATATTTT
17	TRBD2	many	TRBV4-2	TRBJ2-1	CASSPLNLAGEHNEQFF	TGTGCCAGCAGCCCCTTAAACCTAGCGGGGGAACACAATGAGCAGTTCTTC
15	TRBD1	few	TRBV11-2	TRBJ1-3	CASSLPRGHRNTIYF	TGTGCCAGCAGCCTTCCCAGGGGGCACCGAAACACCATATATTTT
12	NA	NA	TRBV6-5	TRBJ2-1	CASSYGRDSQFF	TGTGCCAGCAGTTACGGGCGAGACTCACAGTTCTTC
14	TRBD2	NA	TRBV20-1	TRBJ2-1	CSAPETSGSNEQFF	TGCAGTGCTCCTGAGACTAGCGGGTCGAATGAGCAGTTCTTC
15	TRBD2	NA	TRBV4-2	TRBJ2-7	CASSQEYRGVYEQYF	TGTGCCAGCAGCCAAGAGTATCGGGGGGTCTACGAGCAGTACTTC
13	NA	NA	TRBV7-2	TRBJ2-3	CASSFENTDTQYF	TGTGCCAGCAGCTTCGAGAACACAGATACGCAGTATTTT
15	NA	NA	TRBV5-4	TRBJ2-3	CASSSRVVGANTQYF	TGTGCCAGCAGCTCCCGCGTGGTGGGGGCTAATACGCAGTATTTT
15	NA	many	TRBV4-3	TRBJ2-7	CASSQDPSSSYEQYF	TGCGCCAGCAGCCAAGACCCCAGTAGCTCCTACGAGCAGTACTTC
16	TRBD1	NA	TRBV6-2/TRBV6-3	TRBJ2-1	CASSRRQGATYNEQFF	TGTGCCAGCAGTCGTCGACAGGGAGCTACCTACAATGAGCAGTTCTTC
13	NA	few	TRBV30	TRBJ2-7	CAWSVGQTYEQYF	TGTGCCTGGAGTGTGGGCCAGACCTACGAGCAGTACTTC
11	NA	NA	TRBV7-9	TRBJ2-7	CASTFIYEQYF	TGTGCCAGCACCTTCATCTACGAGCAGTACTTC
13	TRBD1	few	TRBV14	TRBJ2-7	CASSTDRVHEQYF	TGTGCCAGCAGCACCGACAGGGTTCACGAGCAGTACTTC
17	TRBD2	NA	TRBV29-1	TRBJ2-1	CSVDPAGGPLSYNEQFF	TGCAGCGTTGACCCCGCGGGGGGGCCCCTTTCCTACAATGAGCAGTTCTTC
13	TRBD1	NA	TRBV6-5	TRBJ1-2	CASSYGQGGGYTF	TGTGCCAGCAGTTACGGACAGGGTGGAGGCTACACCTTC
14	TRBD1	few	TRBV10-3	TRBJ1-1	CAIRAGTGTSAAFF	TGTGCCATCAGAGCCGGGACAGGGACCAGTGCGGCTTTCTTT
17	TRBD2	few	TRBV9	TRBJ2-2	CASSVVSGGQNTGELFF	TGTGCCAGCAGCGTAGTTAGCGGGGGGCAGAACACCGGGGAGCTGTTTTTT
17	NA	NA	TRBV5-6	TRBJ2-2	CASSLGWRVKDHGELFF	TGTGCCAGCAGCTTGGGCTGGCGGGTGAAGGACCACGGGGAGCTGTTTTTT
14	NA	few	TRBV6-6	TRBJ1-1	CASSYSGASYEAFF	TGTGCCAGCAGTTACTCAGGGGCAAGCTATGAAGCTTTCTTT
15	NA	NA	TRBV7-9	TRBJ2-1	CASSSRGSLYNEQFF	TGTGCCAGCAGCTCCCGCGGGTCCCTCTACAATGAGCAGTTCTTC
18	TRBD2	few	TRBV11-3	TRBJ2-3	CASSPGVLIGGSTDTQYF	TGTGCCAGCAGCCCCGGGGTGTTGATCGGGGGGAGCACAGATACGCAGTATTTT
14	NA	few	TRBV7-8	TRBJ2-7	CASSLPAHSYEQYF	TGTGCCAGCAGCTTACCCGCTCACTCCTACGAGCAGTACTTC
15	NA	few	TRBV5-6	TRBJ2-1	CASSLVASSYNEQFF	TGTGCCAGCAGCTTAGTGGCAAGCTCCTACAATGAGCAGTTCTTC
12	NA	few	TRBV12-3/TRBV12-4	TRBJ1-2	CASSPQGTGYTF	TGTGCCAGCAGCCCACAGGGAACGGGCTACACCTTC
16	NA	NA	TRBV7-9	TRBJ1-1	CASSSFNAGDRGEAFF	TGTGCCAGCAGCTCCTTTAATGCAGGGGATAGGGGGGAAGCTTTCTTT
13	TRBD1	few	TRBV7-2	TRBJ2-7	CASSHRTGDEQYF	TGTGCCAGCAGCCATCGGACAGGGGACGAGCAGTACTTC
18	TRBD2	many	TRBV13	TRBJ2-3	CASSRRAQRGLSTDTQYF	TGTGCCAGCAGCCGCCGAGCCCAGCGGGGGTTAAGCACAGATACGCAGTATTTT
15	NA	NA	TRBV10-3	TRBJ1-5	CAISVREGGNQPQHF	TGTGCCATCAGTGTTCGGGAAGGGGGCAATCAGCCCCAGCATTTT
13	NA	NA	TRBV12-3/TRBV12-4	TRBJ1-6	CASSFLGVSPLHF	TGTGCAAGCAGTTTTCTGGGCGTCTCACCCCTCCACTTT
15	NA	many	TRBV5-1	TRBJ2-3	CASSNRDLASDTQYF	TGCGCCAGCAGCAACCGGGACCTAGCCTCAGATACGCAGTATTTT
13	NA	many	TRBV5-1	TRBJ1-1	CASSLWENTEAFF	TGCGCCAGCAGCTTGTGGGAGAACACTGAAGCTTTCTTT
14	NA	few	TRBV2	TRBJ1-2	CASSEDGTFYGYTF	TGTGCCAGCAGTGAAGATGGGACCTTCTATGGCTACACCTTC
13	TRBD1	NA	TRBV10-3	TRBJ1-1	CATQDRVNTEAFF	TGTGCCACCCAGGACAGGGTAAACACTGAAGCTTTCTTT
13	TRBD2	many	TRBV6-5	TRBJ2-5	CAILAEYQETQYF	TGTGCCATACTAGCGGAGTACCAAGAGACCCAGTACTTC
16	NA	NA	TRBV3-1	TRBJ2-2	CASSQSQGGVAGELFF	TGTGCCAGCAGCCAAAGTCAGGGCGGGGTCGCCGGGGAGCTGTTTTTT
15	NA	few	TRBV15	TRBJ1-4	CATSRRVLPGEKLFF	TGTGCCACCAGCAGGAGGGTCCTCCCGGGTGAAAAACTGTTTTTT
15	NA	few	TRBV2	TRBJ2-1	CASSPDRGGYNEQFF	TGTGCCAGCAGTCCGGACAGAGGGGGTTACAATGAGCAGTTCTTC
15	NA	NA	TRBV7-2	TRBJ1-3	CASSAGGNSGNTIYF	TGTGCCAGCAGCGCCGGGGGAAACTCTGGAAACACCATATATTTT
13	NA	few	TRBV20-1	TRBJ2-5	CSAPMGGPETQYF	TGCAGTGCGCCCATGGGGGGTCCAGAGACCCAGTACTTC
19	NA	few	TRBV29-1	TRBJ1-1	CSVEDSIGGAWEGYTEAFF	TGCAGCGTTGAAGATAGTATAGGGGGGGCGTGGGAAGGATACACTGAAGCTTTCTTT
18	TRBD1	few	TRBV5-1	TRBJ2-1	CASRWTGGAGVYGDEQFF	TGCGCCAGCAGGTGGACAGGGGGCGCGGGGGTATATGGCGATGAGCAGTTCTTC
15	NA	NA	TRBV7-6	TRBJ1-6	CASSLAGNGESPLHF	TGTGCCAGCAGCTTAGCCGGGAACGGGGAATCACCCCTCCACTTT